This paragraph reports one T cell receptor (beta chain). Its antigen is not known. The cDNA was produced through 5'RACE with 10-nucleotide random UMIs. TCRdb re-called the 5' RACE reads through MiXCR, storing one row per CDR3 protein. This sample has some 65,000 distinct CDR3 sequences; 3.5% to 4.5% occur once, and the top ten carry around 2.7%. Trimming left V 2 bases short and J 1 base short, with 14 bases between. The CDR3 covers 15 residues. CDR1 and CDR2 from the germline V gene are DFQATT and SNEGSKA (reference sequence). The data were obtained in a study of neurological immune-mediated disorders. About the research overall: Within the group of about 35 multiple sclerosis patients, about 30 were relapsing-remitting, while 3 were secondary progressive.

General study points: The most TCR clonal expansion was seen in HTLV-1-associated myelopathy, whereas the least was seen in multiple sclerosis, below the level in healthy controls.

This chain links TRBV20-1 with TRBJ1-1; D remains unclear. This TCR came from a man aged 45-65 years with multiple sclerosis. Sequenced sample: PBMCs. CDR3 in amino acids: CSARSLVFQNTEAFF. The CDR3, as DNA: TGCAGTGCTAGATCATTAGTTTTCCAGAACACTGAAGCTTTCTTT.